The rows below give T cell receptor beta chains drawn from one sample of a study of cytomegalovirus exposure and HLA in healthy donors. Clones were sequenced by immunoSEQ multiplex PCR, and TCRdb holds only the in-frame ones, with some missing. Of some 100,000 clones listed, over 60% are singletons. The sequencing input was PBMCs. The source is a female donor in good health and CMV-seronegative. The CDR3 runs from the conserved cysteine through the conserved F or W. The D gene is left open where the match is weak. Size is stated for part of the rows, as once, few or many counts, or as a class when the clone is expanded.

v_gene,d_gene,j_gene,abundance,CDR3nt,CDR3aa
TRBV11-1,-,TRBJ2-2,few,TGTGCCAGCAGCTTGGACAACAAGAACACCGGGGAGCTGTTTTTT,CASSLDNKNTGELFF
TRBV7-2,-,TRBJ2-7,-,TGTGCCAGCAGCTTTTCTGCGGGGAAGACCTCCTACGAGCAGTACTTC,CASSFSAGKTSYEQYF
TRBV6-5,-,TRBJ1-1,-,TGTGCCTGCTCCCAGGCTCTGGGAGCTGAAGCTTTCTTT,CACSQALGAEAFF
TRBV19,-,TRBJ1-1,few,TGTGCCAGTAGTGCTTCGGGGAACACTGAAGCTTTCTTT,CASSASGNTEAFF
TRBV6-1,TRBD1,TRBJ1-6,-,TGTGCCAGCAGTGATCGACAGGGTAATTCACCCCTCCACTTT,CASSDRQGNSPLHF
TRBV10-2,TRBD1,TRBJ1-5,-,TGCGCCAGCAGTTTGGGACAGCACAATCAGCCCCAGCATTTT,CASSLGQHNQPQHF
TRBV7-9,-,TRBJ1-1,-,TGTGCCAGCAGCTCTTTCCTGACAGATAACACTGAAGCTTTCTTT,CASSSFLTDNTEAFF
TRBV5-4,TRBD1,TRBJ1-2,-,TGTGCCAGCAGCCCGACAGGGACCAACTATGGCTACACCTTC,CASSPTGTNYGYTF
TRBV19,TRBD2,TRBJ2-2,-,TGTGCCAGACCGATCCGTCGGGGGGGGGAGGCCGGGGAGCTGTTTTTT,CARPIRRGGEAGELFF
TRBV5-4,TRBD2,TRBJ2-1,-,TGTGCCAGCAGCACCCGGACTAGCGGGGCTAGAGAGTTCTTC,CASSTRTSGAREFF
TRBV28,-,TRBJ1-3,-,TGTGCCAGCAGCGAACTACTCCGGGACACCGGGGGAAACACCATATATTTT,CASSELLRDTGGNTIYF
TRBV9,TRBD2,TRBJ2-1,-,TGTGCCAGCAGCGTAGCTGGCCTAGCGGGACTTGCCTACAATGAGCAGTTCTTC,CASSVAGLAGLAYNEQFF
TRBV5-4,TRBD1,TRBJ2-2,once,TGTGCCAGCAGCGCCCCGGGGCAGGGGGCCGGGGAGCTGTTTTTT,CASSAPGQGAGELFF
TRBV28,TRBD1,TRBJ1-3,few,TGTGCCAGCTGGACAGGGGGCGCGGTAGGAAACACCATATATTTT,CASWTGGAVGNTIYF
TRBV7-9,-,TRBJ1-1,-,TGTTCCAGCAGCTCAGCCAAAGAAGCTTTCTTT,CSSSSAKEAFF
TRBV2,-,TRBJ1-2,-,TGTGCCACCAAAAGGGGGGAGGGGCCGGACTATGGCTACACCTTC,CATKRGEGPDYGYTF
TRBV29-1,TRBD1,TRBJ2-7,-,TGCAGCGTTGTCGGGACAGGGAGCTCCTACGAGCAGTACTTC,CSVVGTGSSYEQYF